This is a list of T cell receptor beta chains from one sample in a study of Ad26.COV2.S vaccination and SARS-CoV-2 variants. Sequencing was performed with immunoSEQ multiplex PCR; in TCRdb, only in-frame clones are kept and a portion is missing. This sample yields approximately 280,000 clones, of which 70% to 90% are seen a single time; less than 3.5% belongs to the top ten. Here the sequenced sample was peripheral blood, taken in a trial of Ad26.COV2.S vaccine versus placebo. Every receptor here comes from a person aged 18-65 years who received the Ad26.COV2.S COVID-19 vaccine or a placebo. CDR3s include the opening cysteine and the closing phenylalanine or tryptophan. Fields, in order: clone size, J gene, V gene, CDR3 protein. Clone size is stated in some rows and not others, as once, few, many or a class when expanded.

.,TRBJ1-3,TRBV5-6,CASSPGLGSGNTIYF
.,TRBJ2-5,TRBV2,CASSDSGRSTQYF
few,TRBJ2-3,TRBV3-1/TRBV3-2,CASSPRTSTDTQYF
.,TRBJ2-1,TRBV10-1,CASSRSLAGGHNEQFF
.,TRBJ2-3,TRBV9,CASSGTSGRAWADTQYF
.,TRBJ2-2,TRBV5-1,CASSFQNTGELFF
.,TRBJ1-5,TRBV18,CASSQTAGQGQPQHF
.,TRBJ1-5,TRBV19,CASSPRLWQPQHF
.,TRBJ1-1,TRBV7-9,CASSGGRADGEAFF
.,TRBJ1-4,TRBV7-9,CASSLLGNEKLFF
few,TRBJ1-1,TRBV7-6,CASSSWENTEAFF
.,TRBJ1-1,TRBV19,CASSLLQGVSEAFF
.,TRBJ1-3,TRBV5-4,CASKPGTGDGNTIYF
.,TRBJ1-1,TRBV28,CASSFWGGAGHTEAFF
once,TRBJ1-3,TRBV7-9,CASSPSRPGGNTIYF
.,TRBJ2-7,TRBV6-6,CASSYPGLGYEQYF
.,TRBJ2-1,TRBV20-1,CSAWGDEQFF
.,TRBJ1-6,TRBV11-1,CASSNALVSPLHF
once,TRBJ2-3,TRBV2,CASSAGGSTDTQYF
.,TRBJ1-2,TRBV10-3,CAIRGDIGRNYGYTF
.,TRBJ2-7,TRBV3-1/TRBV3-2,CASSQGGSGRISYEQYF
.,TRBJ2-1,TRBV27,CASIDGASHNEQFF
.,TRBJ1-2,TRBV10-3,CAISDSGNYGYTF
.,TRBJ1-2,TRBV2,CASSEGTLYGYTF
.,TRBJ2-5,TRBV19,CASSVDGEETQYF
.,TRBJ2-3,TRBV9,CASSMTGGGDTQYF
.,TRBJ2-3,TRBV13,CASSLVAGRSTDTQYF
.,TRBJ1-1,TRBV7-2,CASSLGRNTEAFF
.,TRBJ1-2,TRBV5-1,CASSLGLPRGYTF